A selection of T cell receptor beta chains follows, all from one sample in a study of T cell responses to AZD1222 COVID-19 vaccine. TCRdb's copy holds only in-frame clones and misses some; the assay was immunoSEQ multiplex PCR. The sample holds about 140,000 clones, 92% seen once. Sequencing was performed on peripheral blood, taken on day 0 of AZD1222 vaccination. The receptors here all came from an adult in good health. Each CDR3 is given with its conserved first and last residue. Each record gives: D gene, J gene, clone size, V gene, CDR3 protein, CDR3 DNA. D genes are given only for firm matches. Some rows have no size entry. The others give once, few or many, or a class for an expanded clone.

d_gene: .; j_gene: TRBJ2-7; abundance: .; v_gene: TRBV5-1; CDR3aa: CASSLQSSYEQYF; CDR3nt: TGCGCCAGCAGCTTGCAGAGCTCCTACGAGCAGTACTTC
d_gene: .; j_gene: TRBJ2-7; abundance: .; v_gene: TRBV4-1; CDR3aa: CASSQGPYEQYF; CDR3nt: TGCGCCAGCAGCCAAGGGCCCTACGAGCAGTACTTC
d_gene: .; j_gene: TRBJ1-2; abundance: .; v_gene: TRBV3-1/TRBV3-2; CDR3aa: CASSRTDAWNGYTF; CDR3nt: TGTGCCAGCAGCCGAACGGACGCCTGGAATGGCTACACCTTC
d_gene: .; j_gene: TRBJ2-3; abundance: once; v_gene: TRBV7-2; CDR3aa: CASSYGRHTDTQYF; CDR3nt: TGTGCCAGCAGCTATGGCAGGCACACAGATACGCAGTATTTT
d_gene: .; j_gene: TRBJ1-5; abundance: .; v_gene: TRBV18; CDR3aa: CASSRGETSNQPQHF; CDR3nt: TGTGCCAGCTCACGGGGCGAAACCAGCAATCAGCCCCAGCATTTT
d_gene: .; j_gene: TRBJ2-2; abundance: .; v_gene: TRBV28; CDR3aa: CASSLSIGTNTGELFF; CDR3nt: TGTGCCAGCAGTTTATCGATAGGAACTAACACCGGGGAGCTGTTTTTT
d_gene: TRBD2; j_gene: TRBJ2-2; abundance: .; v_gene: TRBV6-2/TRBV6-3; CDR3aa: CASSRTSLDTGELFF; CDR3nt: TGTGCCAGCAGTAGGACTAGTCTGGACACCGGGGAGCTGTTTTTT
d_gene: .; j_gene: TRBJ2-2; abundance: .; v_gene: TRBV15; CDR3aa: CATSREFLIGELFF; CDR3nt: TGTGCCACCAGCAGAGAGTTTTTGATCGGGGAGCTGTTTTTT
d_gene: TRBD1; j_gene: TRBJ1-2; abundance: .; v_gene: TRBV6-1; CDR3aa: CASSERQGSAPNYGYTF; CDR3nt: TGTGCCAGCAGTGAAAGACAGGGATCGGCCCCCAACTATGGCTACACCTTC
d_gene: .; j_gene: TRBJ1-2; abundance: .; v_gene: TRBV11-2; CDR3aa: CASSLTRGDYGYTF; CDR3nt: TGTGCCAGCAGCTTAACTCGAGGGGACTATGGCTACACCTTC
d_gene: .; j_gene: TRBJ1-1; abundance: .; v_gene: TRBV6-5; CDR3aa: CASTGEGRAFF; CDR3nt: TGTGCCAGTACGGGGGAGGGGAGAGCTTTCTTT
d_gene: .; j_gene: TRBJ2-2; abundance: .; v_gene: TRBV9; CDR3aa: CASSVEGALIGELFF; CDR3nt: TGTGCCAGCAGCGTGGAGGGGGCCCTTATCGGGGAGCTGTTTTTT
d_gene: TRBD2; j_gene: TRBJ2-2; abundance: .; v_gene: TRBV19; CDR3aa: CASTLLRLAGAPGELFF; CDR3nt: TGTGCCAGTACCCTTCTCAGACTAGCGGGAGCTCCCGGGGAGCTGTTTTTT
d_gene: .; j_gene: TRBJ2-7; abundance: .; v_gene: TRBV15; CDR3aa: CATSREGVSYEQYF; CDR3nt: TGTGCCACCAGCAGAGAGGGAGTCTCCTACGAGCAGTACTTC
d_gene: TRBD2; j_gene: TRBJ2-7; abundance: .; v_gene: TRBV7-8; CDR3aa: CASSPGLRLAGELFYEQYF; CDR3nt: TGTGCCAGCAGCCCGGGACTGCGACTAGCGGGGGAACTCTTTTACGAGCAGTACTTC
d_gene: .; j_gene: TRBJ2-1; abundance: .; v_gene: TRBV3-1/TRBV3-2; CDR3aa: CASSPPRATPVDEQFF; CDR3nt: TGTGCCAGCAGCCCTCCCAGGGCCACACCCGTCGATGAGCAGTTCTTC
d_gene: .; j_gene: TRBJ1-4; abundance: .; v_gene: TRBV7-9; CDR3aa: CASTLQGVNEKLFF; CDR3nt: TGTGCCAGCACATTACAGGGCGTGAATGAAAAACTGTTTTTT
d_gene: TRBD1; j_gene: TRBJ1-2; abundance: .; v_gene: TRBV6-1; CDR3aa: CASSEIPRGAYGYTF; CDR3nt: TGTGCCAGCAGTGAAATCCCCAGGGGGGCCTATGGCTACACCTTC
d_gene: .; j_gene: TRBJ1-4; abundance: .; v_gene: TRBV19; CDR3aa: CASSISRGGEKLFF; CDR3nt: TGTGCCAGTAGTATCTCCAGGGGAGGAGAAAAACTGTTTTTT
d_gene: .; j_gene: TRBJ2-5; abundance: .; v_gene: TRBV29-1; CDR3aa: CSVEEGKETQYF; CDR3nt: TGCAGCGTTGAGGAGGGTAAAGAGACCCAGTACTTC
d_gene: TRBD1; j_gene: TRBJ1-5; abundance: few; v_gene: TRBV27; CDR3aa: CASSLSPGGGNQPQHF; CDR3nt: TGTGCCAGCAGTTTATCCCCAGGGGGTGGCAATCAGCCCCAGCATTTT
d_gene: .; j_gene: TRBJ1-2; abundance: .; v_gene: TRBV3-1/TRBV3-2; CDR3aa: CASSQTANYGYTF; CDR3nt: TGTGCCAGCAGCCAAACAGCAAACTATGGCTACACCTTC
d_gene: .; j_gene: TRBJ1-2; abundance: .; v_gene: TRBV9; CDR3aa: CASSVGGAPNYGYTF; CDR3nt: TGTGCCAGCAGCGTGGGGGGAGCCCCTAACTATGGCTACACCTTC
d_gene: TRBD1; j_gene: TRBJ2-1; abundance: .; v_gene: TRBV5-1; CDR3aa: CASSSTGGYNEQFF; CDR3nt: TGCGCCAGCAGCTCGACAGGGGGCTACAATGAGCAGTTCTTC
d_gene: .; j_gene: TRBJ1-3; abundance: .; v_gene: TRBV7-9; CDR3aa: CASSSITGRGNTIYF; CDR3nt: TGTGCCAGCAGCTCAATCACAGGGAGGGGAAACACCATATATTTT
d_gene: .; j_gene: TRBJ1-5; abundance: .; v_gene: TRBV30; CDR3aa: CAAKFGGPDQPQHF; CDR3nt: TGTGCCGCCAAATTTGGGGGGCCGGATCAGCCCCAGCATTTT
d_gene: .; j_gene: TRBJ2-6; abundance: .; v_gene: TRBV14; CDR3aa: CASSLISGANVLTF; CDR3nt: TGTGCCAGCAGCCTGATCTCTGGGGCCAACGTCCTGACTTTC
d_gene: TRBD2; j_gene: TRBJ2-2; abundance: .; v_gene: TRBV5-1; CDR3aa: CASSPRGGSGELFF; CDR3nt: TGCGCCAGCAGCCCACGGGGGGGCTCCGGGGAGCTGTTTTTT
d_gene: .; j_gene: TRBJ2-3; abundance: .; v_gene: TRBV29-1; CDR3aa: CSVVKSTRGDTQYF; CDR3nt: TGCAGCGTTGTCAAATCCACGAGGGGAGATACGCAGTATTTT
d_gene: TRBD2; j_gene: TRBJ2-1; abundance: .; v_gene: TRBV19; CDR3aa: CASSGGGDYNEQFF; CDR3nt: TGTGCCAGTAGCGGCGGGGGGGACTACAATGAGCAGTTCTTC
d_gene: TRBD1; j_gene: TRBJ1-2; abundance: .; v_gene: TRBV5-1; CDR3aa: CASSNLQGNYGYTF; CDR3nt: TGCGCCAGCAGCAACCTACAGGGGAACTATGGCTACACCTTC
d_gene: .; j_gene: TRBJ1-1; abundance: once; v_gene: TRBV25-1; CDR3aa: CASSTILRENEAFF; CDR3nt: TGTGCCAGCAGTACTATACTCAGGGAAAATGAAGCTTTCTTT
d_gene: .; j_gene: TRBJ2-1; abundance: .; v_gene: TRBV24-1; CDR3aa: CATSDRAGEQFF; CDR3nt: TGTGCCACCAGTGATCGTGCGGGGGAGCAGTTCTTC
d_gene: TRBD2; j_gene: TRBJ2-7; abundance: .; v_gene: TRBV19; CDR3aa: CASSIGTASGRDEQYF; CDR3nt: TGTGCCAGTAGTATAGGCACGGCTAGCGGGAGGGACGAGCAGTACTTC
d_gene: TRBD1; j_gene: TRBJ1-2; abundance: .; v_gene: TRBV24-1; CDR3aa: CATSVTDRGYGYTF; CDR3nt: TGTGCCACCAGTGTCACGGACAGGGGGTACGGCTACACCTTC
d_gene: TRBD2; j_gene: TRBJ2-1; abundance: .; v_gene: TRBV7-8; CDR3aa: CASSLGSSGRGEQFF; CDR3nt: TGTGCCAGCAGCTTAGGGAGTAGCGGGAGAGGTGAGCAGTTCTTC
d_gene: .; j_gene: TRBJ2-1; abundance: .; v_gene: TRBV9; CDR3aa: CASSVGGRLNEQFF; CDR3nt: TGTGCCAGCAGCGTAGGGGGGAGGCTCAATGAGCAGTTCTTC
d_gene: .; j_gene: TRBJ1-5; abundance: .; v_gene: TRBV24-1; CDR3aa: CATSEQRQNSNQPQHF; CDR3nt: TGTGCCACCAGTGAGCAAAGACAGAATAGCAATCAGCCCCAGCATTTT
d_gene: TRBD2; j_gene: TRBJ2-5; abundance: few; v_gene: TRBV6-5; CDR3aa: CASSRGSGNQETQYF; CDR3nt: TGTGCCAGCAGTAGAGGTAGCGGGAACCAAGAGACCCAGTACTTC
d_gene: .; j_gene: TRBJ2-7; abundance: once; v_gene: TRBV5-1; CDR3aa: CASSLGARTYEQYF; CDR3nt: TGCGCCAGCAGCTTGGGTGCGCGAACCTACGAGCAGTACTTC
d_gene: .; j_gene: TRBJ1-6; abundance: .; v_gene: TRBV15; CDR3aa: CATSRDAGDDSPLHF; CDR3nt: TGTGCCACCAGCAGAGATGCAGGGGACGATTCACCCCTCCACTTT
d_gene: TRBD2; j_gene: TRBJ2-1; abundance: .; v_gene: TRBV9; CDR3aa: CASSGRTGRSGRAAYNEQFF; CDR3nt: TGTGCCAGCAGCGGAAGGACAGGACGTAGCGGGAGGGCCGCCTACAATGAGCAGTTCTTC
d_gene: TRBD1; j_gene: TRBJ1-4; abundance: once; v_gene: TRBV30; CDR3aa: CAWEPGQANEKLFF; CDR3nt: TGTGCCTGGGAACCGGGACAGGCTAATGAAAAACTGTTTTTT
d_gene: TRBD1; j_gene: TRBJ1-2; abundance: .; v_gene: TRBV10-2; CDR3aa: CASRLGTANYGYTF; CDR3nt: TGCGCCAGCAGACTGGGGACAGCTAACTATGGCTACACCTTC
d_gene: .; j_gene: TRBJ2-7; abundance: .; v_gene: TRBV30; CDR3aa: CAWRRASRRYEQYF; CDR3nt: TGTGCCTGGAGACGGGCTAGCCGGAGATACGAGCAGTACTTC
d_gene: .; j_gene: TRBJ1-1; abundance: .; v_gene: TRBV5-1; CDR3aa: CASSWSGTPHTEAFF; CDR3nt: TGCGCCAGCAGCTGGTCCGGGACACCTCACACTGAAGCTTTCTTT
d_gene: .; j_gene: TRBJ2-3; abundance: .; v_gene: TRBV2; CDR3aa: CASRRISTDTQYF; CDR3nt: TGTGCCAGCAGGCGCATCAGCACAGATACGCAGTATTTT
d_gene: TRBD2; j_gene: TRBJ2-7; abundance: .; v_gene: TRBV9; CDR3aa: CASSVGLAGSSYEQYF; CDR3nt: TGTGCCAGCAGCGTTGGACTAGCGGGGAGCTCCTACGAGCAGTACTTC